This paragraph reports one T cell receptor beta chain. This specimen comes from a study of blood T cell repertoires in COVID-19. Study in general: Sites in the United States, Italy and Spain provided acute and convalescent COVID-19 samples. The cDNA or gDNA used as material had been derived from T cells, B-cell-depleted T cells, or PBMCs.

This CDR3 spans 15 amino acids. V lost 5 bases and J lost 2; bases outside the gene matches: 5. Germline lookup yields CDR1 MNHEY and CDR2 SMNVEV (reference sequence). TCRdb's table, derived via immunoSEQ multiplex PCR, lists solely in-frame clones and lacks some. Of approximately 36,000 clones in the sample, roughly 87% were seen once. J is TRBJ2-1 and V is TRBV27, with 8 bases identical to TRBD1. The receptor was derived from a man between 60 and 70 years old with acute or convalescent COVID-19. What was sequenced was peripheral blood. The CDR3 spells CASSEQGVTYNEQFF. The CDR3 DNA reads TGTGCCAGCAGTGAACAGGGGGTTACCTACAATGAGCAGTTCTTC.